This paragraph covers one T cell receptor (beta chain) sequence. Only in-frame clones appear in the TCRdb table, and some are missing; sequencing was by immunoSEQ multiplex PCR. The repertoire consists of about 150,000 clones, with 79% occurring once and the leading ten covering around 20%. The data belong to a study of blood T cell repertoires in COVID-19. Per germline, CDR1 SNHLY and CDR2 FYNNEI. There are 21 residues in the CDR3. Trimming at V came to 4 bases and at J to 1 base, leaving 24 bases not matched to a gene. Sequencing input: PBMCs or T cells enriched from blood (not recorded which). The chain carries TRBV2 and TRBJ2-7, with TRBD1 identical over 8 bases. This clonotype originated in a woman in her seventies in a cohort exposed to, infected with or recovered from COVID-19 (not recorded which). This chain's CDR3 is CASSVDIQGVFQVTDSYEQYF. Written as DNA, the CDR3 is TGTGCCAGCAGTGTGGACATACAGGGGGTATTTCAGGTTACAGATTCCTACGAGCAGTACTTC.